A single sample gave rise to the 32 T cell receptor beta chains below, sequenced in a study of T-cell reconstitution after alpha-beta-depleted transplantation in children. TCRbeta library preparation incorporated unique molecular identifiers. TCRdb re-analysed the PCR reads in MiXCR, keeping a single row per CDR3 protein. The table lists some 350,000 distinct CDR3 sequences, around 10% of them singletons, with 2% to 3% in the top ten. Sequencing used PBMCs from the stem cell graft donor, obtained from the stem cell graft. Receptors originate from a human donor who donated a stem cell graft to a child with acute lymphoblastic leukemia.

This chain joins TRBV15 and TRBJ2-3; 8 bases map to TRBD2. V gave up 0 bases and J gave up 2 bases; unmatched junction bases: 4. The CDR3 has 16 amino acids. Germline V gives CDR1 LNHNV, CDR2 YYDKDF (reference sequence). DNA of the CDR3: TGTGCCACCAGCAGAGAGGGCGGGAGGTTCACAGATACGCAGTATTTT. This codes for CATSREGGRFTDTQYF.

This clonotype was observed many times. The V call is TRBV27, the J call TRBJ2-7; possibly TRBD1 or TRBD2 for D (5 bases each). The CDR3 sequence is 13 residues long. CDR1 and CDR2 (germline): MNHEY, SMNVEV (reference sequence). Deletions cut 5 bases from V and 2 bases from J, with 10 bases between. CDR3 loop: CASSLQGPYEQYF. The CDR3 DNA sequence: TGTGCCAGCAGTCTCCAGGGACCCTACGAGCAGTACTTC.

This clonotype was counted at least ten times. The rearrangement links TRBV20-1 to TRBJ2-7; D ambiguous. Trimming removed 4 bases from V and 0 bases from J, with 13 bases in between. CDR1 DFQATT and CDR2 SNEGSKA come from the germline V gene (reference sequence). This CDR3 region has 14 residues. The CDR3 bases are TGCAGTGCTATCCCACCTCCCTTCTCCTACGAGCAGTACTTC. As protein: CSAIPPPFSYEQYF.

This chain uses TRBV29-1 with TRBJ2-7; D assignment may be TRBD1 or TRBD2 (5 bases each). Trimming took 4 bases from V and 4 from J, leaving 14 bases between them. CDR3 length: 13 amino acids. CDR1 SQVTM and CDR2 ANQGSEA come from the germline V gene. CDR3 sequence reads: CSVVLAGRYEQYF. DNA for the CDR3: TGCAGCGTTGTGCTTGCAGGGAGATACGAGCAGTACTTC.

The rearrangement links TRBV7-9 to TRBJ2-1, with TRBD2 matching 9 bases. The ends lost 5 bases at V and 0 bases at J; junction bases unmatched: 5. The CDR3 loop spans 16 amino acids. The V gene's germline CDR1 is SEHNR and CDR2 FQNEAQ (reference sequence). The CDR3 loop reads CASSTRLAVSYNEQFF. The CDR3 coding sequence is TGTGCCAGCAGCACCCGACTAGCGGTCTCCTACAATGAGCAGTTCTTC.

Many counts were recorded for this clonotype. The rearrangement uses TRBV5-5 and TRBJ2-4; D is uncertain. The CDR3 totals 18 residues. V lost 1 base and J lost 0, with 17 bases in between. Germline V gene lookup returns CDR1 SGHKS and CDR2 YYEKEE (reference sequence). CDR3 residues: CASSLFGPSSIAKNIQYF. CDR3 nucleotide sequence: TGTGCCAGCAGCTTGTTCGGGCCATCGTCGATAGCCAAAAACATTCAGTACTTC.

There are a few counts of this clonotype. V and J are TRBV7-9 and TRBJ2-7, with D perhaps being TRBD1 or TRBD2 (5 bases each). The CDR3 covers 14 residues. V lost 5 bases to trimming and J lost 3 bases, with 14 bases between them. CDR1 is SEHNR, CDR2 FQNEAQ, per germline (reference sequence). The CDR3 is CASSREGSFYEQYF. The CDR3 DNA follows: TGTGCCAGCAGCCGAGAGGGGTCTTTCTACGAGCAGTACTTC.

The table lists this clonotype with a few counts. V is TRBV5-1 and J is TRBJ1-1, with D tentatively TRBD1 (5 bases). Germline values: CDR1 SGHRS, CDR2 YFSETQ. V shed 3 bases and J shed 5 bases, with 14 bases lying between them. The CDR3 length is 14 residues. The CDR3: CASSSVRDSTEAFF. The CDR3 nucleotides read TGCGCCAGCAGCTCGGTCCGGGACTCTACTGAAGCTTTCTTT.

Here the CDR3 DNA reads TGTGCCACCAGCAGACTCGAAAACGGGAACACTGAAGCTTTCTTT. Translation gives CATSRLENGNTEAFF. This chain connects TRBV15 to TRBJ1-1; no firm D call. CDR1 is LNHNV, CDR2 YYDKDF, per germline (reference sequence). CDR3 length: 15 residues. Between the trimmed V and J ends, which lost 2 bases and 1 base, there was a span of 11 bases. Filled out from reference TRBV15 and TRBJ1-1, the complete variable domain reads DAMVIQNPRYQVTQFGKPVTLSCSQTLNHNVMYWYQQKSSQAPKLLFHYYDKDFNNEADTPDNFQSRRPNTSFCFLDIRSPGLGDTAMYLCATSRLENGNTEAFFGQGTRLTVV.

There are many counts of this clonotype. The chain links TRBV20-1 to TRBJ2-3; 7 bases align to TRBD2. With V trimmed by 6 bases and J by 1 base, 7 bases remained unmatched. The V gene's germline CDR1 is DFQATT and CDR2 SNEGSKA (reference sequence). The CDR3 is 14 residues long. For the CDR3, the DNA is TGCAGTGCCAATCCGGCGGGAGGCACAGATACGCAGTATTTT. Residues: CSANPAGGTDTQYF.

The sample holds a few counts of this clonotype. V usage is TRBV6-5 and J usage is TRBJ2-5, with a weak D call TRBD1 (6 bases). V dropped 2 bases and J dropped 3 bases, with 10 bases sitting between them. The length of the CDR3 is 14 residues. The germline V gene encodes CDR1 MNHEY and CDR2 SVGAGI. Written as DNA, the CDR3 is TGTGCCAGCAGTTACGGGGGCCACGAAGAGACCCAGTACTTC. Amino acid sequence: CASSYGGHEETQYF.

A word on this clonotype: One end of the junction fails to match germline, which may point to a read error. The chain recombines TRBV27 with TRBJ1-1; TRBD1 is a possible D gene (6 bases). This CDR3 has 13 residues. From germline, CDR1 is MNHEY and CDR2 SMNVEV (reference sequence). The CDR3: CASSLSGQFEAFF. The CDR3 DNA sequence: TGTGCCAGCAGTCTTTCCGGACAGTTTGAAGCTTTCTTC.

This clonotype came up a few times. CDR3 protein: CASSLMEAGGIYEQYF. For the CDR3, the DNA is TGTGCCAGCAGCTTAATGGAAGCGGGAGGGATCTACGAGCAGTACTTC. The chain uses TRBV7-2 and TRBJ2-7, with 10 bases aligning to TRBD2. The CDR3 covers 16 residues. Germline CDR1 reads SGHTA; CDR2 reads FQGNSA. The J segment lost 3 bases and the V segment lost 2 bases, leaving 7 bases of the junction unmatched.

This clonotype was counted many times. The genes are TRBV6-1 and TRBJ2-1; D gene unclear. The length of the CDR3 is 15 residues. CDR1 MNHNS and CDR2 SASEGT come from the germline V gene. The ends were cut back, 6 bases at V and 0 bases at J, with 12 bases in the middle. The CDR3 spells CASRLDKNSYNEQFF. The CDR3 nucleotides are TGTGCCAGCAGACTTGACAAGAACTCCTACAATGAGCAGTTCTTC.

This clonotype turned up a few times. The chain employs TRBV9 and TRBJ1-1; possibly TRBD1 for D (6 bases). This CDR3 region has 15 residues. Germline V gene sequence: CDR1 SGDLS, CDR2 YYNGEE. Trimming removed 0 bases at V and 2 bases at J, with 11 bases between. This chain's CDR3 is CASSVDFRGNTEAFF. The CDR3 DNA follows: TGTGCCAGCAGCGTAGATTTCAGGGGAAACACTGAAGCTTTCTTT.

This chain connects TRBV18 to TRBJ2-7, with 10 bases fitting TRBD1. J lost 1 base, V lost 3 bases, and 6 bases had no gene match. The CDR3 covers 16 residues. Per the germline V gene, CDR1 is KGHSH and CDR2 is LQKENI. CDR3: CASSPDRGEVSYEQYF. CDR3 DNA sequence: TGTGCCAGCTCACCGGACAGGGGGGAGGTTTCCTACGAGCAGTACTTC.

The V call is TRBV7-9, the J call TRBJ2-1; 11 bases align to TRBD2. J gave up 7 bases and V 5 bases, and 7 bases lay outside the gene matches. Germline assignment: CDR1 SEHNR and CDR2 FQNEAQ (reference sequence). There are 15 residues in the CDR3. The CDR3: CASSSTGTSGNEQFF. In DNA form, the CDR3 reads TGTGCCAGCAGCAGCACCGGGACTAGCGGAAATGAGCAGTTCTTC.

This clonotype was recorded a few times. The V and J genes are TRBV28 and TRBJ2-1, with 8 bases lining up with TRBD2. The germline CDR1 and CDR2 sequences are MDHEN and SYDVKM. J lost 9 bases, V lost 5 bases, and 12 bases had no gene match. The CDR3 consists of 15 residues. The CDR3 DNA reads TGTGCCAGCAGTCCGGGCGGGAGGAGACTTAGTGAGCAGTTCTTC. This sequence encodes CASSPGGRRLSEQFF.

The genes are TRBV5-1 and TRBJ2-1; D uncertain. Germline V lookup: CDR1 SGHRS, CDR2 YFSETQ. The CDR3 has 14 residues. Trimming left V 4 bases short and J 4 bases short, with 12 bases between. In nucleotides, the CDR3 is TGCGCCAGCAGCCTGCCTAATGCTTACAATGAGCAGTTCTTC. Translation gives CASSLPNAYNEQFF.

This clonotype was seen only a few times. J is TRBJ1-2 and V is TRBV29-1; the D is unclear. Germline CDR1 SQVTM, CDR2 ANQGSEA. Trimming took 6 bases from V and 0 from J, leaving 8 bases between them. This CDR3 has 12 residues. CDR3 nucleotides: TGCAGCGTGGCCAGACCTAACTATGGCTACACCTTC. Protein product: CSVARPNYGYTF.

This clonotype was seen many times. J is TRBJ2-1 and V is TRBV29-1; tentatively, D is TRBD1 (6 bases). The CDR3 consists of 15 residues. Germline V gene sequence: CDR1 SQVTM, CDR2 ANQGSEA. Trimming pared 4 bases from V and 9 bases from J, leaving 22 bases between. CDR3 protein: CSVASQGFEGSEQFF. CDR3 sequence (DNA): TGCAGCGTTGCGTCTCAGGGGTTCGAGGGTAGTGAGCAGTTCTTC.

This chain uses TRBV7-2 with TRBJ2-7; no clear D. The CDR3 is made up of 14 amino acids. With 1 base removed from V and 2 bases from J, the gap between germline ends came to 9 bases. Looked up from germline, CDR1 is SGHTA and CDR2 is FQGNSA. The CDR3 nucleotides read TGTGCCAGCAGCTTAGACAGCCTTACCTACGAGCAGTACTTC. Its translation is CASSLDSLTYEQYF. The full variable domain, in which reference TRBV7-2 and TRBJ2-7 provide the parts outside the CDR3, is GAGVSQSPSNKVTEKGKDVELRCDPISGHTALYWYRQSLGQGLEFLIYFQGNSAPDKSGLPSDRFSAERTGGSVSTLTIQRTQQEDSAVYLCASSLDSLTYEQYFGPGTRLTVT.

This sequence joins TRBV4-2 and TRBJ1-3; possibly TRBD1 for D (6 bases). The CDR3 has 16 amino acids. V was shortened by 4 bases and J by 2 bases, with 15 bases between the two germline ends. Germline CDR1 reads LGHNA; CDR2 reads YNFKEQ. CDR3 protein: CASSREQGLAGNTIYF. CDR3 bases: TGTGCCAGCAGCCGAGAACAGGGTCTGGCTGGAAACACCATATATTTT.

CDR3 coding DNA: TGTGCCAGCAGCCGGAGGACAGTTCAAGAGACCCAGTACTTC. This gives the protein CASSRRTVQETQYF. V and J are TRBV7-2 and TRBJ2-5; the D gene is possibly TRBD1 (6 bases). Germline V lookup: CDR1 SGHTA, CDR2 FQGNSA. This CDR3 spans 14 amino acids. Trimming took off 5 bases at V and 2 bases at J, with 12 bases between the two ends.

The rearrangement uses TRBV25-1 and TRBJ1-4, with 12 positions matching TRBD1. Germline trimming cut 5 bases from V and 3 bases from J; bases unmatched to any gene: 22. The CDR3 extends over 22 amino acids. Germline V gives CDR1 MGHDK, CDR2 SYGVNS. CDR3 DNA sequence: TGTGCCAGCAGTCAGCTCCAGCTCCGGGACAGGGGGCTTTTTGCGGCTAATGAAAAACTGTTTTTT. Its protein is CASSQLQLRDRGLFAANEKLFF. The whole variable domain, remainder taken from reference TRBV25-1 and TRBJ1-4, is EADIYQTPRYLVIGTGKKITLECSQTMGHDKMYWYQQDPGMELHLIHYSYGVNSTEKGDLSSESTVSRIRTEHFPLTLESARPSHTSQYLCASSQLQLRDRGLFAANEKLFFGSGTQLSVL.

The table lists this clonotype with a few counts. The CDR3 coding sequence is TGTGCCAGCAGTTACTCTCGGGTAGCGGGAGTAATCTACAATGAGCAGTTCTTC. Amino acid sequence: CASSYSRVAGVIYNEQFF. This chain connects TRBV6-2 or TRBV6-3 to TRBJ2-1, with 9 bases that match TRBD2. This CDR3 has 18 residues. J gave up 3 bases and V 0 bases, and 9 bases lay outside the gene matches. Germline assignment: CDR1 MNHEY and CDR2 SVGEGT.

This clonotype occurred many times. This chain uses TRBV29-1 with TRBJ2-3; tentatively, D is TRBD2 (7 bases). V was cut by 6 bases and J by 6 bases, with 16 bases left in between. Germline V lookup: CDR1 SQVTM, CDR2 ANQGSEA. CDR3 size: 13 residues. The CDR3, as DNA: TGCAGCGTCCCCGGGGGGCCCCGGGATACGCAGTATTTT. Its translation is CSVPGGPRDTQYF.

V usage is TRBV4-1 and J usage is TRBJ2-1; TRBD1 agrees at 7 bases. Germline-derived CDR1 and CDR2 are MGHRA and YSYEKL. J gave up 12 bases and V 2 bases, and 7 bases lay outside the gene matches. This CDR3 spans 13 amino acids. CDR3 amino acids: CASSQQTGEGQFF. CDR3 coding DNA: TGCGCCAGCAGCCAACAAACAGGGGAAGGGCAGTTCTTC.

The chain uses TRBV9 and TRBJ2-4, with D possibly being TRBD2 (6 bases). The germline gives CDR1 SGDLS, CDR2 YYNGEE. V was cut by 3 bases and J by 9 bases, with 16 bases left in between. This CDR3 is built from 14 residues. In DNA form, the CDR3 reads TGTGCCAGCAGCGCCGGGACGGAGGGTAGCATTCAGTACTTC. It codes for CASSAGTEGSIQYF.

This clonotype has a handful of counts. J is TRBJ2-3 and V is TRBV24-1; TRBD2 is a possible D gene (6 bases). This CDR3 region has 15 residues. Germline V CDR1 and CDR2: KGHDR, SFDVKD. Trimming pared 1 base from V and 3 bases from J, leaving 10 bases between. As DNA, the CDR3 is TGTGCCACCAGTGATTTCGGGGGTGTAACAGATACGCAGTATTTT. This translates into CATSDFGGVTDTQYF.

This clonotype was observed many times. This chain joins TRBV6-5 and TRBJ2-1, with D possibly matching TRBD1 (6 bases). The V and J ends lost 8 bases and 9 bases respectively, with 11 bases between them. CDR1 and CDR2 (germline): MNHEY, SVGAGI. The CDR3 loop spans 11 amino acids. The DNA for the CDR3 is TGTGCCAGCTCCCAAGGGGGTGAGCAGTTCTTC. It codes for CASSQGGEQFF.

The chain is built from TRBV12-3 or TRBV12-4 and TRBJ2-7; a possible D gene is TRBD2 (5 bases). Trimming cost V 8 bases and J 4 bases, with 9 bases left between them. This CDR3 comprises 11 residues. The CDR3 DNA is TGTGCCAGCCGTCGGGGATACGAGCAGTACTTC. It specifies CASRRGYEQYF.